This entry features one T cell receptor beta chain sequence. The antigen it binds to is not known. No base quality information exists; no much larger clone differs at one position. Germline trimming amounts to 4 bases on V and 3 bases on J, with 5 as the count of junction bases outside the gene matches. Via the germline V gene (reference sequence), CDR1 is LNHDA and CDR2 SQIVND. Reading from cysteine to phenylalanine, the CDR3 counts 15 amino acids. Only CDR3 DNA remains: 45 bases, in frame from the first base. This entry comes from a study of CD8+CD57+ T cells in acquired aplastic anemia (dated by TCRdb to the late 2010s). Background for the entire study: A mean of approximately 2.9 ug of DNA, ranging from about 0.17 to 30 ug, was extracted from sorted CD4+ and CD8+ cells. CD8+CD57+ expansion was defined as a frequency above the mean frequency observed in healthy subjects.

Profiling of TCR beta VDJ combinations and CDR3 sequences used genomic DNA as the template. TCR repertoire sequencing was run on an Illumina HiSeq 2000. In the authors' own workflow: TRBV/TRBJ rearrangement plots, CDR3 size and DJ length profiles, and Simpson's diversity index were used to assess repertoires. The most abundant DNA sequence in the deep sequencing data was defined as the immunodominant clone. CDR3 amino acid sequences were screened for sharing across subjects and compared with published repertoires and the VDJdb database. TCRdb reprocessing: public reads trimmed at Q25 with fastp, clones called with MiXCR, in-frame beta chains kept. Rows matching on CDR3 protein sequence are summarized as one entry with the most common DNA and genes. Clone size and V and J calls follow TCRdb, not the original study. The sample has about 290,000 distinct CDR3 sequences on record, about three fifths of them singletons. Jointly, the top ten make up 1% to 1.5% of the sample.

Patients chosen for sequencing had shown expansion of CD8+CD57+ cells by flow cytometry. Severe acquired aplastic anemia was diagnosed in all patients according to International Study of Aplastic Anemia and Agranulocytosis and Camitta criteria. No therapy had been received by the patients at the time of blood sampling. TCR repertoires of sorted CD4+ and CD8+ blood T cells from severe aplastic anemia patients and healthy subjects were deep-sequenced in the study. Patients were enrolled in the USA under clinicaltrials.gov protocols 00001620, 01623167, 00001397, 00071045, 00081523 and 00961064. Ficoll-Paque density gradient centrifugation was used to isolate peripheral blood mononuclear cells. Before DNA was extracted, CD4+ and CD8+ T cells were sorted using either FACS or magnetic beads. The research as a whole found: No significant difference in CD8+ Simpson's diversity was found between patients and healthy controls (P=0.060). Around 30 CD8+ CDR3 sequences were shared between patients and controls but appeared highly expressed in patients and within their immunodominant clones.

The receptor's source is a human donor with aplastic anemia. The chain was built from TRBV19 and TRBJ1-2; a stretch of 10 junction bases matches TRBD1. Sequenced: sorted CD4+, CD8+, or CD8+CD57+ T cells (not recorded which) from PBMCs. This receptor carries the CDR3 CASSRQGAGDYGYTF. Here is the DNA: TGTGCCAGTAGTAGACAGGGGGCTGGCGACTATGGCTACACCTTC.